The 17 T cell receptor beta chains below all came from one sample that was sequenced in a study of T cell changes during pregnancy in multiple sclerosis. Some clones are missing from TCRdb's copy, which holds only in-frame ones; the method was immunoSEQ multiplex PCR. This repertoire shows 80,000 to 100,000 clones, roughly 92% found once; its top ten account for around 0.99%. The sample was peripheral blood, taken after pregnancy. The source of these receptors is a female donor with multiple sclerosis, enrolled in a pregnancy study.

Here the CDR3 reads CASIRQGTEKLFF. For the CDR3, the DNA is TGTGCCAGCATCCGGCAGGGTACTGAAAAACTGTTTTTT. V is TRBV7-9 and J is TRBJ1-4, with D possibly being TRBD1 (5 bases). This CDR3 is built from 13 residues. With 7 bases removed from V and 7 bases from J, the gap between germline ends came to 13 bases. The germline gives CDR1 SEHNR, CDR2 FQNEAQ (reference sequence).

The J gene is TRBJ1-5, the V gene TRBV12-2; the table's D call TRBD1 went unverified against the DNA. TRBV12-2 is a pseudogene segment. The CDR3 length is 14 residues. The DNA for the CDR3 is TGTGCAAGTCGCTCCGGGACAGGCAATCAGCCCCAGCATTTT. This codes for CASRSGTGNQPQHF.

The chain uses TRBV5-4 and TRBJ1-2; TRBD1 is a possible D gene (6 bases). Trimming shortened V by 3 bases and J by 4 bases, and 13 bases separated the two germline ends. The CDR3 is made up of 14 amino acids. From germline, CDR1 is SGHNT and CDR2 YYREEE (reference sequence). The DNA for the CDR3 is TGTGCCAGCAGCTCTCACAGGGAAGTCTATGGCTACACCTTC. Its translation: CASSSHREVYGYTF.

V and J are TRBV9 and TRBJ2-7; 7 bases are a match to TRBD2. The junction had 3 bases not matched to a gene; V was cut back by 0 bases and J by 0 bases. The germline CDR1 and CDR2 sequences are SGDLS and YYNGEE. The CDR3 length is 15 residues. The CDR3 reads CASSVGASGSYEQYF. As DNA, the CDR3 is TGTGCCAGCAGCGTAGGGGCTAGCGGCTCCTACGAGCAGTACTTC.

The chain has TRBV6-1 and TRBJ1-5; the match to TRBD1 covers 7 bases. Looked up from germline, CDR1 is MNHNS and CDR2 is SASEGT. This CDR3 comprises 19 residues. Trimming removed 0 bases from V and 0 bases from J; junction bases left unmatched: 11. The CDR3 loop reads CASSEAGQLRAYSNQPQHF. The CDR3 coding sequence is TGTGCCAGCAGTGAAGCGGGACAGTTGAGGGCGTATAGCAATCAGCCCCAGCATTTT.

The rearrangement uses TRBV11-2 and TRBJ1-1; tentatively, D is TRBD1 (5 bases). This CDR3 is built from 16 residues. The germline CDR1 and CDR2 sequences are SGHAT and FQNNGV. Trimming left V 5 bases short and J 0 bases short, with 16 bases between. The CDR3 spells CASSPDIGAMNTEAFF. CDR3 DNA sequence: TGTGCCAGCAGCCCTGATATAGGGGCCATGAACACTGAAGCTTTCTTT. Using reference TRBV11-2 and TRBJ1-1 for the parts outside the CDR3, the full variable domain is EAGVAQSPRYKIIEKRQSVAFWCNPISGHATLYWYQQILGQGPKLLIQFQNNGVVDDSQLPKDRFSAERLKGVDSTLKIQPAKLEDSAVYLCASSPDIGAMNTEAFFGQGTRLTVV.

CDR3 residues: CASSLELSGRMKETQYF. Here the CDR3 DNA reads TGTGCCAGCAGCTTAGAGCTTAGCGGGAGGATGAAGGAGACCCAGTACTTC. The gene calls are TRBV7-9 and TRBJ2-5; the match to TRBD2 covers 10 bases. Germline CDR1 is SEHNR and CDR2 is FQNEAQ (reference sequence). The CDR3 sequence is 17 residues long. Unmatched junction bases numbered 10, after V lost 1 base and J lost 5 bases.

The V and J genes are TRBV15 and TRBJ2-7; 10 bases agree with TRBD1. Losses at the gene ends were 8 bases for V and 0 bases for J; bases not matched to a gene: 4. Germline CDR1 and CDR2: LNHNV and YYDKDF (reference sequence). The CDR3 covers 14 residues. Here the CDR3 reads CATSDRGISYEQYF. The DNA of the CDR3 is TGTGCCACCTCGGACAGGGGGATCTCCTACGAGCAGTACTTC.

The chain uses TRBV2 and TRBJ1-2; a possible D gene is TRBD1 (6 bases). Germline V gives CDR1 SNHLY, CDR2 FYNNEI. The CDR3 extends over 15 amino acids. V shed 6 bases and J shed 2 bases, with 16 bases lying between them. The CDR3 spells CASRKRQATNYGYTF. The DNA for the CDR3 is TGTGCCAGCAGGAAAAGACAGGCGACAAACTATGGCTACACCTTC.

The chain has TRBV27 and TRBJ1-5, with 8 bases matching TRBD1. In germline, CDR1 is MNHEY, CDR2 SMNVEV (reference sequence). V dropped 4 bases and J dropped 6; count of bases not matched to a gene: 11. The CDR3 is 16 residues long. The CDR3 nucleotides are TGTGCCAGCAGTTCGACAACTCCGACAGGGGCTCAGCCCCAGCATTTT. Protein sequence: CASSSTTPTGAQPQHF.

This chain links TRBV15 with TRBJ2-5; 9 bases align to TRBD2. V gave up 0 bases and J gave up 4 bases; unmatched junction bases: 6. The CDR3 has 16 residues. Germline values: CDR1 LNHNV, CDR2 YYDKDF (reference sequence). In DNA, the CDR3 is TGTGCCACCAGCAGAGATGGGGGGACTAGCACAGAGACCCAGTACTTC. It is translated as CATSRDGGTSTETQYF.

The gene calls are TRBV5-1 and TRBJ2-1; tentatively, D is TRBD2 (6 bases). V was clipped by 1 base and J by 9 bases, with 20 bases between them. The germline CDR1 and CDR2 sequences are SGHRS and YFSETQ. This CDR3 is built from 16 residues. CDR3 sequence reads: CASSLYGTPPVGEQFF. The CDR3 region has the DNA TGCGCCAGCAGCTTGTATGGGACTCCTCCCGTGGGTGAGCAGTTCTTC.

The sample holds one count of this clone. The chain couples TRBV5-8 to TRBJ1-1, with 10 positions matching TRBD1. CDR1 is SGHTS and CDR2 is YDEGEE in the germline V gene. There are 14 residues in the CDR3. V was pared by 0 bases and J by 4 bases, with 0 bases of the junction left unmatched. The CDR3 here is CASSLGQGATEAFF. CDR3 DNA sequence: TGTGCCAGCAGCTTGGGACAGGGGGCCACTGAAGCTTTCTTT. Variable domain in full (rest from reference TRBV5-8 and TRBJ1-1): EAGVTQSPTHLIKTRGQQATLRCSPISGHTSVYWYQQALGLGLQFLLWYDEGEERNRGNFPPRFSGRQFPNYSSELNVNALELEDSALYLCASSLGQGATEAFFGQGTRLTVV.

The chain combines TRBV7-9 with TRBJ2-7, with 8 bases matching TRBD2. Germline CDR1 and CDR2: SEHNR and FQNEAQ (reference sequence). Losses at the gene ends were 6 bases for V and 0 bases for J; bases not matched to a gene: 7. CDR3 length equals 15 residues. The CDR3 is CASSLSGSLSYEQYF. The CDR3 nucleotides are TGTGCCAGCAGTTTGAGCGGGAGCCTCTCCTACGAGCAGTACTTC.

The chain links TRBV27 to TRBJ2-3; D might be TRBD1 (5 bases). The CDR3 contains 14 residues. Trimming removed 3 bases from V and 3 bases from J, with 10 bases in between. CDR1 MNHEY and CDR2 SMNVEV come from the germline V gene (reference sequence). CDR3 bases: TGTGCCAGCAGTTTCAGGCAGGGAACAGATACGCAGTATTTT. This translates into CASSFRQGTDTQYF.

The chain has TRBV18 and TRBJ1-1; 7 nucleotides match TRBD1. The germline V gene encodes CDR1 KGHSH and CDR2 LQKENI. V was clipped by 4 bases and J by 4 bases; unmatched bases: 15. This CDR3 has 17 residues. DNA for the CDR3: TGTGCCAGCTCACAAGAGTACAGGGGATACGGGGGCACTGAAGCTTTCTTT. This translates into CASSQEYRGYGGTEAFF.

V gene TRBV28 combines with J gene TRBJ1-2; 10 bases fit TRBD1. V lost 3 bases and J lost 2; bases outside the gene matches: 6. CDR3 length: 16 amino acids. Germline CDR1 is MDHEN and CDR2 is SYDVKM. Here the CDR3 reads CASSFPPGQGNYGYTF. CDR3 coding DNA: TGTGCCAGCAGTTTCCCCCCGGGACAGGGGAACTATGGCTACACCTTC.